The T cell receptor beta chain described here comes from a study of PD-1 blockade in classical Hodgkin lymphoma (dated by TCRdb to 2018 to 2021). As for the study more broadly: A peripheral blood immune signature of response to PD-1 blockade in classical Hodgkin lymphoma was defined using TCR beta sequencing and CyTOF.

As encoded in the germline V gene (reference sequence), CDR1 is LNHDA while CDR2 is SQIVND. V and J lose 3 bases and 3 bases, and a span of 14 bases separates them. The CDR3 holds 15 amino acids from the cysteine to the phenylalanine. Just CDR3 DNA is preserved here, 45 bases in frame from base 1. Results and caveats for the whole study, not just this receptor: The study was restricted to a single clinical trial cohort, and the causes of repertoire differences, possibly disease activity or prior therapy, were left undefined. Baseline TCR diversity was reported to be lower in newly diagnosed patients than in healthy donors, and even lower in relapsed/refractory patients.

Note on this clone: This clone's antigen is unknown. There are no base qualities to consult, and no much larger clone falls within one base.

Explained via the paper, the time point label denotes: newly diagnosed, previously untreated cHL patient sample. To serve as a comparison group for the relapsed/refractory trial patients, PBMCs were sequenced from patients with newly diagnosed, previously untreated classical Hodgkin lymphoma. Peripheral blood was collected in 8 mL Vacutainer Cell Preparation Tubes, from which PBMCs were isolated by centrifugation and then cryopreserved. Genomic DNA was extracted with the Qiagen DNeasy kit from unsorted PBMCs and from negatively selected CD4+ and CD8+ fractions. Using primers that anneal to V and J segments, immunoSEQ multiplex PCR amplified the TCR beta CDR3 regions. A synthetic immune receptor repertoire was used to minimize amplification bias, and remaining bias was computationally removed after sequencing. The published analysis was carried out like this. Custom Python scripts were used to quantify repertoire diversity as the Shannon entropy index. Unsorted, CD4+ and CD8+ repertoires were analyzed separately, except for combined analyses in which CD4+ and CD8+ sequences were merged in silico. TCRdb mirrors the immuneACCESS table, restricted to in-frame sequences. Some clones are absent from its copies; in checked studies, under half trace to an unresolved V gene, and the reason for the others is unknown. V, J and clone size derive from that table, while D and trimming were established from the DNA sequence. Here the sample has about 33,000 clones; 90% to 95% occur a single time. Together, the top ten hold around 2% of the sample.

This clonotype originated in a human donor with classical Hodgkin lymphoma. Input material: peripheral blood mononuclear cells (PBMCs). In this chain, TRBV19 is recombined with TRBJ1-1, with the identity of the D gene unclear. The CDR3 in this case is CASSIITSGDTEAFF. The sequence in DNA is TGTGCCAGTAGTATTATCACGTCGGGCGACACTGAAGCTTTCTTT. The full variable domain, completed from the reference TRBV19 and TRBJ1-1 proteins outside the CDR3, reads DGGITQSPKYLFRKEGQNVTLSCEQNLNHDAMYWYRQDPGQGLRLIYYSQIVNDFQKGDIAEGYSVSREKKESFPLTVTSAQKNPTAFYLCASSIITSGDTEAFFGQGTRLTVV.